The 32 T cell receptor beta chains in this list originate from one sample, sequenced in a study of cytomegalovirus exposure and HLA in healthy donors. Some clones are missing from TCRdb's copy, which holds only in-frame ones; the method was immunoSEQ multiplex PCR. The sample lists approximately 180,000 clones; about 87% were seen once. The specimen sequenced was PBMCs. The receptors derive from a woman in her 30s in good health and CMV-seronegative.

This clone has a single count. V gene TRBV11-2 combines with J gene TRBJ1-2, with no clear D. This CDR3 comprises 14 residues. The V end was cut by 1 base, the J end by 5 bases, with 11 bases between. CDR1 SGHAT and CDR2 FQNNGV come from the germline V gene. In DNA, the CDR3 is TGTGCCAGCAGCTTAGTGGGCCAGCCTTATGGCTACACCTTC. It translates to CASSLVGQPYGYTF.

The V call is TRBV18, the J call TRBJ1-6, with D maybe TRBD1 (6 bases). CDR3 length: 18 residues. Germline V gene data show CDR1 as KGHSH and CDR2 as LQKENI. V lost 2 bases, J lost 0 bases, and 14 bases lay in between. CDR3 sequence (DNA): TGTGCCAGCTCACCATTGTCGGTAGGGGGCTCCTATAATTCACCCCTCCACTTT. Protein product: CASSPLSVGGSYNSPLHF.

This chain links TRBV7-2 with TRBJ2-7; 8 bases line up with TRBD1. Germline-derived CDR1 and CDR2 are SGHTA and FQGNSA. CDR3 length: 14 amino acids. J gave up 4 bases and V 2 bases, and 4 bases lay outside the gene matches. The CDR3 DNA sequence: TGTGCCAGCAGCTTACAGGGGGCTTCGTACGAGCAGTACTTC. Translated: CASSLQGASYEQYF.

This rearrangement joins TRBV6-6 to TRBJ2-7; D may be TRBD1 (6 bases). The CDR3 runs 14 residues. Trimming took 6 bases from V and 1 from J, leaving 13 bases between them. CDR1 and CDR2 (germline): MNHNY, SVGAGI (reference sequence). The CDR3 bases are TGTGCCAGCAGGCCTAGACAGGATTCCTACGAGCAGTACTTC. As protein: CASRPRQDSYEQYF.

The chain links TRBV5-1 to TRBJ2-1, with D perhaps TRBD1 (5 bases). Germline CDR1 is SGHRS and CDR2 is YFSETQ. Trimming removed 0 bases at V and 0 bases at J, with 7 bases between. The CDR3 spans 15 residues. The CDR3 bases are TGCGCCAGCAGCTTGGGGGGCAGCTCCTACAATGAGCAGTTCTTC. This sequence encodes CASSLGGSSYNEQFF.

In DNA, the CDR3 is TGTGCCAGCAGCTCGGGACAGGGAAATCAGCCCCAGCATTTT. Protein product: CASSSGQGNQPQHF. The chain links TRBV7-6 to TRBJ1-5, with TRBD1 identical over 9 bases. Trimming cost V 4 bases and J 4 bases; bases outside gene matches: 2. The CDR3 has 14 amino acids. CDR1 and CDR2 from the germline V gene are SGHVS and FNYEAQ.

The V and J genes are TRBV27 and TRBJ1-1; a weak D match, TRBD1 (6 bases). The CDR3 length is 13 residues. Germline V gene sequence: CDR1 MNHEY, CDR2 SMNVEV (reference sequence). Trimming took off 5 bases at V and 5 bases at J, with 12 bases between the two ends. The CDR3 region is CASSQQGRTEAFF. In DNA form, the CDR3 reads TGTGCCAGCAGTCAACAGGGTAGGACTGAAGCTTTCTTT.

V gene TRBV5-1 combines with J gene TRBJ1-1, with a possible D match to TRBD1 (5 bases). Germline-derived CDR1 and CDR2 are SGHRS and YFSETQ. The CDR3 covers 16 residues. V dropped 0 bases and J dropped 5 bases, with 17 bases sitting between them. The CDR3 protein is CASSLGAGGGDTEAFF. The DNA of the CDR3 is TGCGCCAGCAGCTTGGGGGCTGGGGGAGGAGATACTGAAGCTTTCTTT. Full variable domain (remainder filled in from reference TRBV5-1 and TRBJ1-1): KAGVTQTPRYLIKTRGQQVTLSCSPISGHRSVSWYQQTPGQGLQFLFEYFSETQRNKGNFPGRFSGRQFSNSRSEMNVSTLELGDSALYLCASSLGAGGGDTEAFFGQGTRLTVV.

This chain links TRBV27 with TRBJ1-3; TRBD1 matches at 9 bases. With 2 bases clipped from V and 8 bases from J, the junction kept 4 bases outside the gene matches. CDR3 length: 14 amino acids. CDR1 is MNHEY, CDR2 SMNVEV, per germline (reference sequence). For the CDR3, the DNA is TGTGCCAGCAGTTTAGACAGGGGGTCGGACACCATATATTTT. It yields the protein CASSLDRGSDTIYF.

This chain joins TRBV6-5 and TRBJ2-2; 7 nucleotides line up with TRBD2. Germline values: CDR1 MNHEY, CDR2 SVGAGI. Trimming took 7 bases from V and 4 from J; bases not matched to a gene: 9. CDR3 size: 15 residues. CDR3 region: CASNGYIAGTGELFF. In nucleotides, the CDR3 is TGTGCCAGCAACGGCTACATAGCGGGCACCGGGGAGCTGTTTTTT.

CDR3 bases: TGTGCCAGCAGCTTGAGGCTAGCGGGGGCCTACAATGAGCAGTTCTTC. Encoded protein: CASSLRLAGAYNEQFF. V usage is TRBV5-4 and J usage is TRBJ2-1; 10 bases match TRBD2. CDR1 and CDR2 from the germline V gene are SGHNT and YYREEE (reference sequence). V was clipped by 1 base and J by 2 bases; unmatched bases: 3. The CDR3 consists of 16 residues.

V usage is TRBV7-7 and J usage is TRBJ1-6, with 10 bases identical to TRBD1. The CDR3 is 19 residues long. The V gene end was trimmed by 0 bases and the J gene end by 2 bases; junction bases not matched to a gene: 7. CDR1 is SSHAT, CDR2 FNYEAQ, per germline (reference sequence). CDR3 nucleotide sequence: TGTGCCAGCAGCTTAGCTTCCGGGACAGGGGTAACCTATAATTCACCCCTCCACTTT. Amino acid sequence: CASSLASGTGVTYNSPLHF.

This chain connects TRBV7-8 to TRBJ1-2; 7 nucleotides align to TRBD1. The V segment lost 7 bases and the J segment 2 bases; nucleotides outside the gene matches: 10. Germline assignment: CDR1 SGHVS and CDR2 FQNEAQ. The CDR3 is 15 amino acids. CDR3 sequence: CASTKEQGDNYGYTF. CDR3 coding DNA: TGTGCCAGCACCAAAGAGCAGGGGGACAACTATGGCTACACCTTC.

The V call is TRBV6-6, the J call TRBJ1-6; TRBD1 matches at 7 bases. The junction had 11 bases not matched to a gene; V was cut back by 6 bases and J by 6 bases. Germline V gene data show CDR1 as MNHNY and CDR2 as SVGAGI (reference sequence). The CDR3 is made up of 16 amino acids. CDR3 loop: CASSPTGTETNSPLHF. CDR3 coding DNA: TGTGCCAGCAGCCCCACTGGGACAGAAACTAATTCACCCCTCCACTTT.

The chain combines TRBV4-3 with TRBJ2-2; 8 bases are a match to TRBD2. The length of the CDR3 is 15 residues. V was pared by 5 bases and J by 7 bases, with 9 bases of the junction left unmatched. Per the germline V gene, CDR1 is LGHNA and CDR2 is YSLEER. CDR3 in amino acids: CASSLSRTSIGELFF. For the CDR3, the DNA is TGCGCCAGCAGCTTAAGTCGGACTAGCATCGGGGAGCTGTTTTTT.

V usage is TRBV4-3 and J usage is TRBJ2-5, with D unclear. In germline, CDR1 is LGHNA, CDR2 YSLEER. V was trimmed by 0 bases and J by 4 bases, leaving 6 bases between them. There are 13 residues in the CDR3. The CDR3 sequence: CASSQDIVETQYF. CDR3 bases: TGCGCCAGCAGCCAAGATATCGTAGAGACCCAGTACTTC.

This clone was seen a handful of times. This rearrangement joins TRBV19 to TRBJ1-6; D remains unclear. V gave up 3 bases and J gave up 4 bases, with 7 bases separating them. CDR1 LNHDA and CDR2 SQIVND come from the germline V gene (reference sequence). The length of the CDR3 is 14 residues. This CDR3 is CASSIDGYNSPLHF. The CDR3 DNA reads as TGTGCCAGTAGTATCGACGGGTATAATTCACCCCTCCACTTT.

Notes on this clone: The same CDR3 is also encoded by other DNA sequences in this sample. This sequence joins TRBV6-1 and TRBJ2-7, with 7 bases identical to TRBD1. Per germline, CDR1 MNHNS and CDR2 SASEGT. The V and J ends lost 7 bases and 0 bases, in that order; junction bases with no gene match: 6. The CDR3 has 14 residues. This chain's CDR3 is CASTVDRSSYEQYF. CDR3 in DNA: TGTGCCAGCACTGTGGACAGGAGCTCCTACGAGCAGTACTTC.

A few counts support this clone. J is TRBJ1-1 and V is TRBV2; 7 nucleotides match TRBD1. Germline CDR1 is SNHLY and CDR2 is FYNNEI. The junction had 4 bases not matched to a gene; V was cut back by 5 bases and J by 4 bases. The CDR3 sequence is 13 residues long. CDR3 protein: CASSTGVSTEAFF. The CDR3 nucleotides read TGTGCCAGCAGTACAGGGGTGTCCACTGAAGCTTTCTTT.

This clone is a singleton in its sample. The V call is TRBV27, the J call TRBJ2-1; 10 nucleotides line up with TRBD2. With 8 bases clipped from V and 8 bases from J, the junction kept 6 bases outside the gene matches. The CDR3 length is 13 residues. From germline, CDR1 is MNHEY and CDR2 SMNVEV (reference sequence). The DNA for the CDR3 is TGTGCCAGCCAGCGGGGGGGCCGGTATGAGCAGTTCTTC. It encodes CASQRGGRYEQFF.

This clone was found once. The CDR3 reads CASSRGGKNTEAFF. For the CDR3, the DNA is TGTGCCAGCAGTCGGGGTGGGAAGAACACTGAAGCTTTCTTT. The J gene is TRBJ1-1, the V gene TRBV7-2; D is unclear. The V end lost 6 bases, the J end lost 1 base, and 12 bases lay between the germline ends. CDR3 length: 14 residues. CDR1 and CDR2 from the germline V gene are SGHTA and FQGNSA.

This sequence joins TRBV5-1 and TRBJ2-5; D is uncertain. Trimming left V 1 base short and J 5 bases short, with 6 bases between. This CDR3 spans 12 amino acids. In germline, CDR1 is SGHRS, CDR2 YFSETQ. CDR3 DNA: TGCGCCAGCAGCTTGAGCTGGGAGACCCAGTACTTC. This translates into CASSLSWETQYF. The whole variable domain, remainder taken from reference TRBV5-1 and TRBJ2-5, is KAGVTQTPRYLIKTRGQQVTLSCSPISGHRSVSWYQQTPGQGLQFLFEYFSETQRNKGNFPGRFSGRQFSNSRSEMNVSTLELGDSALYLCASSLSWETQYFGPGTRLLVL.

J is TRBJ2-5 and V is TRBV5-1; D is unresolved. Germline V gives CDR1 SGHRS, CDR2 YFSETQ. The CDR3 consists of 13 residues. Trimming removed 5 bases from V and 5 bases from J, with 13 bases in between. CDR3 sequence reads: CASREPSGETQYF. For the CDR3, the DNA is TGCGCCAGCAGAGAGCCGTCCGGGGAGACCCAGTACTTC.

As for this clone: The same CDR3 can be traced to other DNA sequences in this sample. This chain links TRBV4-1 with TRBJ2-7; D possibly corresponds to TRBD2 (6 bases). From germline, CDR1 is MGHRA and CDR2 YSYEKL. The CDR3 extends over 14 amino acids. V was shortened by 1 base and J by 1 base, with 8 bases between the two germline ends. CDR3 residues: CASSQGEASYEQYF. In DNA form, the CDR3 reads TGCGCCAGCAGCCAAGGGGAGGCGTCCTACGAGCAGTACTTC.

The chain employs TRBV7-8 and TRBJ2-7; 7 bases line up with TRBD2. Germline trimming cut 7 bases from V and 7 bases from J; bases unmatched to any gene: 16. CDR3 size: 15 residues. The germline gives CDR1 SGHVS, CDR2 FQNEAQ. The chain's CDR3 is CASTTLADLLGEQYF. In nucleotides, the CDR3 is TGTGCCAGCACCACTCTAGCGGACCTCCTCGGGGAGCAGTACTTC. Based on the CDR3 plus reference TRBV7-8 and TRBJ2-7, the full variable domain is GAGVSQSPRYKVAKRGQDVALRCDPISGHVSLFWYQQALGQGPEFLTYFQNEAQLDKSGLPSDRFFAERPEGSVSTLKIQRTQQEDSAVYLCASTTLADLLGEQYFGPGTRLTVT.

The V gene is TRBV11-3, the J gene TRBJ2-3; 7 bases agree with TRBD2. Germline V gene sequence: CDR1 SGHNT, CDR2 YENEEA. Trimming removed 1 base from V and 0 bases from J; junction bases left unmatched: 1. CDR3 length: 15 amino acids. In nucleotides, the CDR3 is TGTGCCAGCAGCTTAGGGGGGGGAAGCACAGATACGCAGTATTTT. As protein: CASSLGGGSTDTQYF.

The table lists this clone with a count of one. The genes are TRBV5-4 and TRBJ2-1, with 7 bases identical to TRBD1. Germline assignment: CDR1 SGHNT and CDR2 YYREEE (reference sequence). The CDR3 consists of 13 residues. V gave up 1 base and J gave up 6 bases; unmatched junction bases: 1. The CDR3 is CASSLKGANEQFF. DNA for the CDR3: TGTGCCAGCAGCTTGAAGGGGGCCAATGAGCAGTTCTTC.

This clone has only one observation. The rearrangement uses TRBV5-1 and TRBJ1-2, with 10 bases lining up with TRBD1. CDR1 and CDR2 from the germline V gene are SGHRS and YFSETQ. Losses at the gene ends were 2 bases for V and 5 bases for J; bases not matched to a gene: 6. The CDR3 is 15 residues long. The CDR3 bases are TGCGCCAGCAGCTTCCGGGACAGGGGCGTATATGGCTACACCTTC. It specifies CASSFRDRGVYGYTF. Variable domain in full (rest from reference TRBV5-1 and TRBJ1-2): KAGVTQTPRYLIKTRGQQVTLSCSPISGHRSVSWYQQTPGQGLQFLFEYFSETQRNKGNFPGRFSGRQFSNSRSEMNVSTLELGDSALYLCASSFRDRGVYGYTFGSGTRLTVV.

The V gene is TRBV7-8, the J gene TRBJ1-5, with TRBD1 matching 10 bases. V dropped 7 bases and J dropped 7; count of bases not matched to a gene: 10. CDR1 is SGHVS and CDR2 is FQNEAQ in the germline V gene. This CDR3 spans 15 amino acids. The DNA of the CDR3 is TGTGCCAGCACGCCAGGACAGGGGGGGAACCAGCCCCAGCATTTT. This translates into CASTPGQGGNQPQHF.

This chain joins TRBV6-5 and TRBJ1-1; TRBD1 agrees at 8 bases. The CDR3 spans 14 residues. Germline CDR1 is MNHEY and CDR2 is SVGAGI. The ends lost 2 bases at V and 3 bases at J; junction bases unmatched: 2. CDR3 protein: CASSYGQGDTEAFF. The CDR3 DNA reads as TGTGCCAGCAGTTACGGACAGGGAGACACTGAAGCTTTCTTT.

V usage is TRBV29-1 and J usage is TRBJ2-3; 8 bases are shared with TRBD2. V lost 8 bases, J lost 1 base, and 5 bases stayed unmatched. The CDR3 length is 13 residues. Germline loops: CDR1 SQVTM, CDR2 ANQGSEA. CDR3 protein: CSIRSGGTDTQYF. In nucleotides, the CDR3 is TGCAGCATTCGTAGCGGGGGCACAGATACGCAGTATTTT.

The gene calls are TRBV10-3 and TRBJ1-2, with 8 nucleotides matching TRBD1. The CDR3 sequence is 14 residues long. V dropped 8 bases and J dropped 2; count of bases not matched to a gene: 7. CDR1 and CDR2 from the germline V gene are ENHRY and SYGVKD. CDR3 DNA sequence: TGTGCCATCGGCCAGGACAGGGAAAACTATGGCTACACCTTC. Translation: CAIGQDRENYGYTF.